The entry that follows covers one T cell receptor beta chain sequence. This CDR3 is 12 amino acids long. V lost 4 bases and J lost 8, with 11 bases in between. CDR1 is SNHLY and CDR2 is FYNNEI in the germline V gene. The sample comes from a study of blood T cell repertoires in COVID-19. Looking at the study overall: Specimens from acute and convalescent COVID-19 originated in the United States, Italy and Spain. T cells, B-cell-depleted T cells, or PBMCs provided the cDNA or gDNA that served as material.

In the original processing: The authors estimated nucleated cell counts from reference gene primer amplification. Only in-frame clones appear in the TCRdb table, and some are missing; sequencing was by immunoSEQ multiplex PCR. Clone size and the V and J calls come from that table; the DNA yielded D and trimming. The profile shows some 99,000 clones, around three quarters of them singletons. The clonotype was recovered from a human donor in a cohort sampled during active or convalescent COVID-19. The chain links TRBV2 to TRBJ1-2; tentative D call: TRBD1 (5 bases). Sequenced: peripheral blood. CDR3 protein: CASSGQQKGYTF. The CDR3 region has the DNA TGTGCCAGCAGTGGACAGCAAAAGGGCTACACCTTC.